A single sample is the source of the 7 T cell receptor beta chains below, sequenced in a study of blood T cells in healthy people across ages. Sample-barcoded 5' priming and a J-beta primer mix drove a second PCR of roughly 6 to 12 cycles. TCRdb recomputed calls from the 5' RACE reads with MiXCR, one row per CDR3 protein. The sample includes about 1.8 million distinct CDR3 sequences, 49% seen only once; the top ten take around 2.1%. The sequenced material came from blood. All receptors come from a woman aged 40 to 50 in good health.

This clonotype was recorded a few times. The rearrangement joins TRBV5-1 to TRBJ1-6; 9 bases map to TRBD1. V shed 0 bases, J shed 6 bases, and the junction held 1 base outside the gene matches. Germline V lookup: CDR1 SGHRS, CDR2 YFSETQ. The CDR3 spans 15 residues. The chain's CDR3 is CASSLEDRGNSPLHF. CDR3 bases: TGCGCCAGCAGCTTGGAGGACAGGGGTAATTCACCCCTCCACTTT.

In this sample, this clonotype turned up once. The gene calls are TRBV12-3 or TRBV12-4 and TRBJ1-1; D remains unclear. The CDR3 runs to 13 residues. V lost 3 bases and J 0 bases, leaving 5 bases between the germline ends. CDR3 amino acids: CASSFMLNTEAFF. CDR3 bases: TGTGCCAGCAGTTTCATGTTGAACACTGAAGCTTTCTTT.

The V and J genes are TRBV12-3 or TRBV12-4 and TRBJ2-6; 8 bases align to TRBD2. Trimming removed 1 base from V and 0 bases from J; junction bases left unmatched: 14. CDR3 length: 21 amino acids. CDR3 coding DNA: TGTGCCAGCAGTTTAGATTCGTGGCTAGCGGGTTCCCACTCTGGGGCCAACGTCCTGACTTTC. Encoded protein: CASSLDSWLAGSHSGANVLTF.

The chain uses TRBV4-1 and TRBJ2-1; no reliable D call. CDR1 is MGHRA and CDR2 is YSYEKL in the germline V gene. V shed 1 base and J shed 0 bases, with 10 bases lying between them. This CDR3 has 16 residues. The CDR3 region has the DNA TGCGCCAGCAGCCAAGCTGTTGGCAGCTCCTACAATGAGCAGTTCTTC. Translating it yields CASSQAVGSSYNEQFF.

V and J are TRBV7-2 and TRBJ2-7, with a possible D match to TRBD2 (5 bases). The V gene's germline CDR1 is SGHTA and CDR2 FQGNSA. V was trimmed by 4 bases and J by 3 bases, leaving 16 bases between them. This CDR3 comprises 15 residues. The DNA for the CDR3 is TGTGCCAGCAGCTCCTCAGCAATTGCGGGCTACGAGCAGTACTTC. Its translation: CASSSSAIAGYEQYF.

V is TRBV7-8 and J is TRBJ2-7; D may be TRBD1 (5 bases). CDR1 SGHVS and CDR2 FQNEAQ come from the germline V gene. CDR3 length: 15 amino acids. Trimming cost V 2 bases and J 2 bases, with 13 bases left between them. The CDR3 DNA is TGTGCCAGCAGCTTAAGGCGCCAGGGCGCCTACGAGCAGTACTTC. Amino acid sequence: CASSLRRQGAYEQYF.

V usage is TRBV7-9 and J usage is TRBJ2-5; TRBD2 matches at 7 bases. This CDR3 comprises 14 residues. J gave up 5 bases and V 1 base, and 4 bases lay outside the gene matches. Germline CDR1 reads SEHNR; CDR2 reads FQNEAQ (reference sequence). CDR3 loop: CASSLVGGMETQYF. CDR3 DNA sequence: TGTGCCAGCAGCTTAGTCGGGGGGATGGAGACCCAGTACTTC. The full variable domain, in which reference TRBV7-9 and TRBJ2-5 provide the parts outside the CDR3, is DTGVSQNPRHKITKRGQNVTFRCDPISEHNRLYWYRQTLGQGPEFLTYFQNEAQLEKSRLLSDRFSAERPKGSFSTLEIQRTEQGDSAMYLCASSLVGGMETQYFGPGTRLLVL.